A single sample is the source of the 9 T cell receptor beta chains below, sequenced in a study of blood T cell repertoires in COVID-19. The data were produced by immunoSEQ multiplex PCR, yet TCRdb's version contains in-frame clones alone and is incomplete. The data contain over 300,000 clones, around 82% of them seen just once; the ten biggest clones take up roughly 1.1%. Sequencing was performed on peripheral blood. The receptor set was obtained from a woman aged 45 to 65 with acute or convalescent COVID-19.

CDR3 nucleotide sequence: TGTGCCATTGCTGGGGGCATAGGCAATCAGCCCCAGCATTTT. It codes for CAIAGGIGNQPQHF. The rearrangement joins TRBV10-3 to TRBJ1-5, with D tentatively TRBD1 (6 bases). This CDR3 has 14 residues. Trimming shortened V by 9 bases and J by 2 bases, and 14 bases separated the two germline ends. CDR1 is ENHRY and CDR2 is SYGVKD in the germline V gene.

The chain uses TRBV30 and TRBJ1-3, with D tentatively TRBD1 (5 bases). The CDR3 is made up of 15 amino acids. The germline V and J ends were trimmed by 2 bases and 0 bases, with 11 bases remaining between them. Germline V CDR1 and CDR2: GTSNPN, SVGIG (reference sequence). The CDR3 sequence: CAWSPRGYSGNTIYF. The DNA of the CDR3 is TGTGCCTGGAGTCCCCGGGGGTACTCTGGAAACACCATATATTTT.

The chain is built from TRBV13 and TRBJ2-3; unclear D gene. Trimming removed 5 bases at V and 3 bases at J, with 9 bases between. This CDR3 region has 13 residues. Germline lookup yields CDR1 PRHDT and CDR2 FYEKMQ (reference sequence). DNA of the CDR3: TGTGCCAGCAGCCTGAGACAAACAGATACGCAGTATTTT. Encoded protein: CASSLRQTDTQYF.

The CDR3 is CAISETESSYNEQFF. CDR3 nucleotides: TGTGCCATCAGTGAGACAGAGAGCTCCTACAATGAGCAGTTCTTC. The V call is TRBV10-3, the J call TRBJ2-1; D remains ambiguous. The V and J ends lost 2 bases and 0 bases respectively, with 8 bases between them. The CDR3 sequence is 15 residues long. Germline values: CDR1 ENHRY, CDR2 SYGVKD.

This clone appeared a few times. The J gene is TRBJ1-4, the V gene TRBV7-2; the D gene is possibly TRBD1 (6 bases). Germline lookup yields CDR1 SGHTA and CDR2 FQGNSA. The CDR3 loop spans 17 amino acids. V gave up 0 bases and J gave up 3 bases, with 14 bases separating them. CDR3 coding DNA: TGTGCCAGCAGCTTAGCGCGGGGGGCTCGGGCTAATGAAAAACTGTTTTTT. Amino acids: CASSLARGARANEKLFF.

The rearrangement uses TRBV15 and TRBJ2-1, with 10 nucleotides matching TRBD1. V was clipped by 0 bases and J by 6 bases; unmatched bases: 5. CDR1 and CDR2 from the germline V gene are LNHNV and YYDKDF (reference sequence). CDR3 length equals 16 residues. CDR3 sequence: CATSRDQGQGPNEQFF. The CDR3 DNA is TGTGCCACCAGCAGAGATCAGGGACAGGGGCCCAATGAGCAGTTCTTC.

The chain couples TRBV7-8 to TRBJ1-1; TRBD1 matches at 10 bases. Per the germline V gene, CDR1 is SGHVS and CDR2 is FQNEAQ. Unmatched junction bases numbered 3, after V lost 3 bases and J lost 5 bases. The CDR3 covers 14 residues. The CDR3 reads CASSFQDRGTEAFF. As DNA, the CDR3 is TGTGCCAGCAGCTTCCAGGACAGGGGGACTGAAGCTTTCTTT.

The CDR3 sequence: CASSFDPGNTEAFF. The CDR3 DNA reads TGTGCCAGCAGCTTCGACCCAGGGAACACTGAAGCTTTCTTT. The chain has TRBV7-9 and TRBJ1-1; no firm D call. The length of the CDR3 is 14 residues. Germline V gene sequence: CDR1 SEHNR, CDR2 FQNEAQ (reference sequence). The ends were cut back, 3 bases at V and 1 base at J, with 9 bases in the middle.

This chain uses TRBV6-5 with TRBJ1-1, with D tentatively TRBD1 (6 bases). The germline V gene encodes CDR1 MNHEY and CDR2 SVGAGI. Trimming cost V 10 bases and J 8 bases, with 14 bases left between them. The CDR3 has 11 residues. CDR3 protein: CATYRVGEAFF. CDR3 DNA: TGTGCCACTTACAGGGTTGGCGAAGCTTTCTTT.